Sequencing of this T cell receptor beta chain was carried out in a study of human T cells and chemical hapten exposure. Study context: Sensitizing treatment utilized 2% DPC over an approximately 2 cm by approximately 2 cm portion of upper inner arm skin.

TCRdb redid the calling of the RACE reads with MiXCR, one entry per CDR3 protein. The sample lists approximately 84,000 distinct CDR3 sequences; roughly 10% were seen once. The time point denotes: patch test 2, 6 weeks after DPC sensitization. Treatment reported: therapeutic diphenylcyclopropenone sensitization with weekly scalp DPC. This clonotype was seen ten or more times. Germline CDR1 reads DFQATT; CDR2 reads SNEGSKA (reference sequence). Trimming removed 2 bases from V and 6 bases from J, with 11 bases in between. This CDR3 has 13 residues. The clonotype comes from a woman aged 25 to 39 with alopecia areata. Some clones in this sample may be carry-over from other donors' samples. Sequencing was performed on whole blood, taken in connection with sensitization to the hapten diphenylcyclopropenone (DPC). This rearrangement joins TRBV20-1 to TRBJ2-1; D ambiguous. CDR3 amino acids: CSARKVGGNEQFF. The DNA of the CDR3 is TGCAGTGCTAGAAAGGTCGGCGGCAATGAGCAGTTCTTC.